The 5 T cell receptor beta chains presented below share a single source sample, sequenced in a study of shared clonotypes between healthy human individuals. Profiled with immunoSEQ multiplex PCR; TCRdb holds only in-frame clones, not every one. Among some 1.4 million clones listed, around 97% were seen once. The sample taken for sequencing was naive CD4+ T cells sorted from blood. The subset denotes: CD45RA+ positively selected. Every receptor here comes from a man in his thirties or forties in good health.

V is TRBV5-8 and J is TRBJ2-3; tentatively, D is TRBD2 (5 bases). The V end lost 4 bases, the J end lost 0 bases, and 18 bases lay between the germline ends. CDR1 SGHTS and CDR2 YDEGEE come from the germline V gene. The CDR3 covers 17 residues. Written as DNA, the CDR3 is TGTGCCAGCAGCCCCCTGCGGGCAATGTCTAGCACAGATACGCAGTATTTT. It encodes CASSPLRAMSSTDTQYF.

The V gene is TRBV6-6, the J gene TRBJ1-1; D not resolved. CDR3 size: 12 residues. Trimming stripped 2 bases from V and 1 base from J, with 2 bases between. Germline lookup yields CDR1 MNHNY and CDR2 SVGAGI (reference sequence). The chain's CDR3 is CASSYRNTEAFF. The DNA of the CDR3 is TGTGCCAGCAGTTACCGGAACACTGAAGCTTTCTTT.

The V and J genes are TRBV7-8 and TRBJ2-1, with D maybe TRBD2 (5 bases). There are 15 residues in the CDR3. Trimming pared 2 bases from V and 6 bases from J, leaving 14 bases between. Germline CDR1 and CDR2: SGHVS and FQNEAQ. DNA of the CDR3: TGTGCCAGCAGCTTACCGACACTAGTACCCAATGAGCAGTTCTTC. It encodes CASSLPTLVPNEQFF.

The rearrangement links TRBV5-5 to TRBJ2-5, with D hard to call. Germline V gives CDR1 SGHKS, CDR2 YYEKEE (reference sequence). With 1 base removed from V and 0 bases from J, the gap between germline ends came to 16 bases. There are 17 residues in the CDR3. CDR3 nucleotides: TGTGCCAGCAGCTTGTATAATCTGGACGCCCACCAAGAGACCCAGTACTTC. Translation gives CASSLYNLDAHQETQYF.

The J gene is TRBJ2-2, the V gene TRBV7-9, with 10 bases matching TRBD2. The germline V gene encodes CDR1 SEHNR and CDR2 FQNEAQ (reference sequence). The V segment lost 1 base and the J segment 1 base; nucleotides outside the gene matches: 9. This CDR3 is 19 amino acids long. As DNA, the CDR3 is TGTGCCAGCAGCTTAGGTTCTAGCGGGAGCACAGGGAACACCGGGGAGCTGTTTTTT. Its translation is CASSLGSSGSTGNTGELFF.